The 16 T cell receptor beta chains listed next were all sequenced from one sample in a study of cytomegalovirus exposure and HLA in healthy donors. The method was immunoSEQ multiplex PCR; TCRdb's version includes in-frame clones alone and lacks a portion of them. The sample lists 130,000 to 150,000 clones; just over 85% were seen once. Sequencing was carried out using PBMCs. Receptors originate from a woman between 18 and 30 years old in good health and CMV-seropositive.

The J gene is TRBJ2-7, the V gene TRBV2; 9 nucleotides match TRBD2. The CDR3 covers 14 residues. CDR1 and CDR2 (germline): SNHLY, FYNNEI. V lost 8 bases and J lost 5; bases outside the gene matches: 10. CDR3 DNA sequence: TGTGCCAGCTTTTCGCGGGAGGGCCTCCACGAGCAGTACTTC. Protein product: CASFSREGLHEQYF.

The DNA for the CDR3 is TGCGCCAGCAGCTTGGTAGCGGGGTTCTACAATGAGCAGTTCTTC. Encoded protein: CASSLVAGFYNEQFF. This chain connects TRBV5-1 to TRBJ2-1; 8 bases are a match to TRBD2. V was pared by 0 bases and J by 3 bases, with 2 bases of the junction left unmatched. Germline CDR1 reads SGHRS; CDR2 reads YFSETQ. The CDR3 extends over 15 amino acids.

The chain combines TRBV6-1 with TRBJ1-5, with 7 bases aligning to TRBD1. CDR1 and CDR2 (germline): MNHNS, SASEGT. With 6 bases clipped from V and 2 bases from J, the junction kept 7 bases outside the gene matches. The CDR3 totals 15 residues. The CDR3 nucleotides are TGTGCCAGCAGCTCCAGGGGGAACGGCAATCAGCCCCAGCATTTT. Translating gives CASSSRGNGNQPQHF.

V is TRBV7-9 and J is TRBJ1-2; D gene uncertain. This CDR3 has 14 amino acids. Trimming left V 1 base short and J 3 bases short, with 9 bases between. Germline V CDR1 and CDR2: SEHNR, FQNEAQ (reference sequence). The CDR3 DNA reads TGTGCCAGCAGCTTAGGCCGATCAGACTATGGCTACACCTTC. Encoded protein: CASSLGRSDYGYTF.

The rearrangement joins TRBV27 to TRBJ1-1, with D perhaps matching TRBD1 (5 bases). Germline-derived CDR1 and CDR2 are MNHEY and SMNVEV (reference sequence). CDR3 size: 13 residues. V gave up 6 bases and J gave up 1 base, with 9 bases separating them. CDR3 amino acids: CASRPTGNTEAFF. CDR3 DNA: TGTGCCAGCAGACCTACAGGGAACACTGAAGCTTTCTTT.

The chain employs TRBV5-6 and TRBJ1-1; 8 nucleotides match TRBD1. The CDR3 totals 11 residues. The junction had 1 base not matched to a gene; V was cut back by 2 bases and J by 10 bases. CDR1 is SGHDT and CDR2 is YYEEEE in the germline V gene. In DNA, the CDR3 is TGTGCCAGCAGCTTCGGACAGGGAGCTTTCTTT. Protein sequence: CASSFGQGAFF.

This clone was observed a few times. This rearrangement joins TRBV7-2 to TRBJ1-6; 8 positions match TRBD1. Germline loops: CDR1 SGHTA, CDR2 FQGNSA. This CDR3 spans 15 amino acids. J was trimmed by 8 bases and V by 4 bases; bases with no gene match: 7. CDR3 sequence: CASSSVTGVHSPLHF. The DNA of the CDR3 is TGTGCCAGCAGCTCCGTGACAGGGGTGCATTCACCCCTCCACTTT.

The V gene is TRBV7-2, the J gene TRBJ1-3; 8 nucleotides line up with TRBD1. With V trimmed by 4 bases and J by 5 bases, 4 bases remained unmatched. This CDR3 has 14 amino acids. Germline V gives CDR1 SGHTA, CDR2 FQGNSA. CDR3 DNA: TGTGCCAGCAGCTCCCGGACAGGGAGAAACACCATATATTTT. This encodes CASSSRTGRNTIYF.

V and J are TRBV30 and TRBJ1-2; possible D gene TRBD1, 5 bases. The CDR3 sequence is 12 residues long. V lost 3 bases and J lost 4, with 9 bases in between. Germline CDR1 and CDR2: GTSNPN and SVGIG (reference sequence). CDR3 loop: CAWRGEAYGYTF. CDR3 nucleotide sequence: TGTGCCTGGAGGGGGGAGGCCTATGGCTACACCTTC.

The V and J genes are TRBV11-3 and TRBJ2-1, with D perhaps matching TRBD2 (6 bases). This CDR3 region has 15 residues. Germline CDR1 SGHNT, CDR2 YENEEA. Between the trimmed V and J ends, which lost 5 bases and 1 base, there was a span of 12 bases. The CDR3 region is CASSRRAESYNEQFF. The DNA for the CDR3 is TGTGCCAGCAGCCGGAGGGCGGAGTCCTACAATGAGCAGTTCTTC. Full variable domain (outside the CDR3, taken from reference TRBV11-3 and TRBJ2-1): EAGVVQSPRYKIIEKKQPVAFWCNPISGHNTLYWYLQNLGQGPELLIRYENEEAVDDSQLPKDRFSAERLKGVDSTLKIQPAELGDSAVYLCASSRRAESYNEQFFGPGTRLTVL.

This chain uses TRBV5-1 with TRBJ2-1, with TRBD2 matching over 11 bases. CDR1 and CDR2 from the germline V gene are SGHRS and YFSETQ. With V trimmed by 4 bases and J by 4 bases, 4 bases remained unmatched. The CDR3 spans 15 residues. The CDR3 region is CASSVTSGGYNEQFF. CDR3 sequence (DNA): TGCGCCAGCAGCGTAACTAGCGGGGGATACAATGAGCAGTTCTTC.

This chain uses TRBV28 with TRBJ2-1; D ambiguous. This CDR3 region has 15 residues. The germline CDR1 and CDR2 sequences are MDHEN and SYDVKM. With 6 bases removed from V and 3 bases from J, the gap between germline ends came to 15 bases. The CDR3, as DNA: TGTGCCAGCAGCCCAGGTTCAAGAATCTACAATGAGCAGTTCTTC. It translates to CASSPGSRIYNEQFF.

This chain's CDR3 is CASSGDRGDEQYF. The CDR3 nucleotides read TGTGCCAGCAGTGGAGACAGGGGGGACGAGCAGTACTTC. V and J are TRBV28 and TRBJ2-7; 9 positions agree with TRBD1. Germline CDR1 reads MDHEN; CDR2 reads SYDVKM. CDR3 length: 13 residues. Trimming cost V 5 bases and J 5 bases; bases outside gene matches: 4.

V gene TRBV4-2 combines with J gene TRBJ2-7; 10 bases line up with TRBD1. The junction had 3 bases not matched to a gene; V was cut back by 2 bases and J by 5 bases. From germline, CDR1 is LGHNA and CDR2 YNFKEQ. This CDR3 contains 14 residues. The CDR3 spells CASSQPGQGHEQYF. For the CDR3, the DNA is TGTGCCAGCAGCCAACCGGGACAGGGGCACGAGCAGTACTTC.

The rearrangement uses TRBV5-1 and TRBJ2-1; D is perhaps TRBD1 (6 bases). CDR1 and CDR2 (germline): SGHRS, YFSETQ. CDR3 length: 15 amino acids. Trimming removed 2 bases from V and 5 bases from J, with 14 bases in between. The CDR3 region is CASSFTGFKDNEQFF. The CDR3 coding sequence is TGCGCCAGCAGCTTCACAGGGTTTAAGGACAATGAGCAGTTCTTC.

The chain has TRBV18 and TRBJ1-1; TRBD1 is a possible D gene (6 bases). The CDR3 loop spans 16 amino acids. Per the germline V gene, CDR1 is KGHSH and CDR2 is LQKENI. Trimming shortened V by 2 bases and J by 1 base, and 14 bases separated the two germline ends. The CDR3 sequence: CASSPEPGHKNTEAFF. CDR3 nucleotides: TGTGCCAGCTCACCAGAACCGGGACACAAGAACACTGAAGCTTTCTTT.